Sequencing of this TCR beta chain was carried out in a study of identical twins. MiXCR, run by TCRdb on the 5' RACE reads, gives a single entry per CDR3 protein. Among around 530,000 distinct CDR3 sequences, roughly 15% were seen once, and the ten largest hold roughly 0.44%. Notes on the study in general: Insertion counts were lower in abundant cord blood beta clonotypes, a trend that memory repertoires did not show. There was an excess of low generation probability in the out-of-frame alpha sequences that twins shared.

CDR3 length: 13 residues. Germline CDR1 SQVTM, CDR2 ANQGSEA. V lost 4 bases, J lost 1 base, and 10 bases lay in between. Of note for this clonotype: The antigen is unknown.

The sample was also linked to a second study, of yellow fever vaccine responses in identical twins.

This sequence joins TRBV29-1 and TRBJ1-1, with a possible D match to TRBD1 (5 bases). The sample consisted of CD4+ T cells sorted from blood. The sequence was collected from a woman under 30 in good health. The CDR3 sequence: CSVGGSKNTEAFF. The CDR3 DNA reads TGCAGCGTTGGGGGGAGTAAGAACACTGAAGCTTTCTTT.